Each of the 17 T cell receptor beta chains below was sequenced from the same sample in a study of blood T cell repertoires in COVID-19. Sequencing used immunoSEQ multiplex PCR; TCRdb keeps in-frame clones, though not all of them. This table has approximately 170,000 clones, approximately 79% appearing once. The sample was peripheral blood. The receptors were sampled from an elderly woman with acute or convalescent COVID-19.

The chain couples TRBV30 to TRBJ2-7; D ambiguous. The germline V gene encodes CDR1 GTSNPN and CDR2 SVGIG (reference sequence). The CDR3 loop spans 12 amino acids. V was shortened by 0 bases and J by 8 bases, with 11 bases between the two germline ends. CDR3 sequence: CAWSVDSVQQYF. The CDR3 DNA reads as TGTGCCTGGAGTGTCGACTCGGTACAGCAGTACTTC.

This clone was counted only a few times. V is TRBV28 and J is TRBJ2-1, with no clear D. Germline CDR1 is MDHEN and CDR2 is SYDVKM. The CDR3 sequence is 12 residues long. V lost 5 bases to trimming and J lost 5 bases, with 7 bases between them. This chain's CDR3 is CASSPPDNEQFF. Here the CDR3 DNA reads TGTGCCAGCAGTCCACCAGACAATGAGCAGTTCTTC. Variable domain in full (rest from reference TRBV28 and TRBJ2-1): DVKVTQSSRYLVKRTGEKVFLECVQDMDHENMFWYRQDPGLGLRLIYFSYDVKMKEKGDIPEGYSVSREKKERFSLILESASTNQTSMYLCASSPPDNEQFFGPGTRLTVL.

This clone occurred a few times. This chain joins TRBV6-5 and TRBJ1-6; 9 bases map to TRBD1. The trim removed 4 bases at V and 10 bases at J, leaving 5 bases unmatched. CDR1 and CDR2 from the germline V gene are MNHEY and SVGAGI. The CDR3 length is 14 residues. The CDR3 loop reads CASSLQGARSPLHF. Here the CDR3 DNA reads TGTGCCAGCAGTTTACAGGGGGCGCGATCACCCCTCCACTTT.

The chain links TRBV6-5 to TRBJ1-5; 7 bases are shared with TRBD1. Losses at the gene ends were 4 bases for V and 2 bases for J; bases not matched to a gene: 5. The CDR3 has 15 amino acids. The germline CDR1 and CDR2 sequences are MNHEY and SVGAGI. The CDR3 sequence: CASSSRQGGNQPQHF. The CDR3 bases are TGTGCCAGCAGTTCCCGACAGGGAGGCAATCAGCCCCAGCATTTT.

The V gene is TRBV7-2, the J gene TRBJ2-2; maybe TRBD2 (5 bases). This CDR3 spans 15 amino acids. With 0 bases removed from V and 5 bases from J, the gap between germline ends came to 10 bases. In germline, CDR1 is SGHTA, CDR2 FQGNSA. This CDR3 is CASSLALAFTGELFF. The CDR3 DNA reads TGTGCCAGCAGCTTAGCTCTAGCCTTTACCGGGGAGCTGTTTTTT.

In DNA, the CDR3 is TGTGCCTGGAGTGGACAAGAAAATCAGCCCCAGCATTTT. Residues: CAWSGQENQPQHF. The chain employs TRBV30 and TRBJ1-5, with D unclear. V lost 1 base and J 4 bases, leaving 8 bases between the germline ends. There are 13 residues in the CDR3. CDR1 GTSNPN and CDR2 SVGIG come from the germline V gene (reference sequence).

The rearrangement links TRBV28 to TRBJ2-7; possibly TRBD2 for D (5 bases). Trimming cost V 6 bases and J 0 bases, with 15 bases left between them. Germline V gene sequence: CDR1 MDHEN, CDR2 SYDVKM. The CDR3 is made up of 15 amino acids. The CDR3: CASSELRVPSYEQYF. The CDR3 bases are TGTGCCAGCAGCGAACTGAGGGTTCCCTCCTACGAGCAGTACTTC. The variable domain in full, with the rest retrieved from reference TRBV28 and TRBJ2-7, is DVKVTQSSRYLVKRTGEKVFLECVQDMDHENMFWYRQDPGLGLRLIYFSYDVKMKEKGDIPEGYSVSREKKERFSLILESASTNQTSMYLCASSELRVPSYEQYFGPGTRLTVT.

CDR3 nucleotides: TGCGCCAGCAGCTTGGGACAGAACTCCTACGAGCAGTACTTC. Protein: CASSLGQNSYEQYF. The chain has TRBV5-1 and TRBJ2-7; tentatively, D is TRBD1 (5 bases). CDR3 length: 14 residues. CDR1 and CDR2 from the germline V gene are SGHRS and YFSETQ. Trimming left V 0 bases short and J 0 bases short, with 7 bases between.

The gene calls are TRBV5-1 and TRBJ1-2; 7 nucleotides align to TRBD1. CDR1 SGHRS and CDR2 YFSETQ come from the germline V gene. CDR3 length equals 16 residues. J gave up 2 bases and V 3 bases, and 10 bases lay outside the gene matches. The CDR3 spells CASSYATQGQNYGYTF. The DNA of the CDR3 is TGCGCCAGCAGCTACGCAACACAGGGGCAAAACTATGGCTACACCTTC. Using reference TRBV5-1 and TRBJ1-2 for the parts outside the CDR3, the full variable domain is KAGVTQTPRYLIKTRGQQVTLSCSPISGHRSVSWYQQTPGQGLQFLFEYFSETQRNKGNFPGRFSGRQFSNSRSEMNVSTLELGDSALYLCASSYATQGQNYGYTFGSGTRLTVV.

The gene calls are TRBV19 and TRBJ2-1; a possible D gene is TRBD2 (5 bases). Germline V gene lookup returns CDR1 LNHDA and CDR2 SQIVND (reference sequence). The length of the CDR3 is 14 residues. V lost 3 bases and J 7 bases, leaving 13 bases between the germline ends. CDR3 amino acids: CASSIPLALNEQFF. The CDR3 DNA sequence: TGTGCCAGTAGTATCCCCCTAGCTTTGAATGAGCAGTTCTTC.

The chain carries TRBV19 and TRBJ1-2, with unresolved D. The CDR3 consists of 15 residues. Trimming cost V 5 bases and J 2 bases, with 15 bases left between them. The germline CDR1 and CDR2 sequences are LNHDA and SQIVND (reference sequence). The DNA of the CDR3 is TGTGCCAGTAGTTCGACACTGAGTTTCAACTATGGCTACACCTTC. It codes for CASSSTLSFNYGYTF.

The sample holds one count of this clone. The chain has TRBV19 and TRBJ1-5, with D unresolved. The CDR3 consists of 16 residues. Germline-derived CDR1 and CDR2 are LNHDA and SQIVND (reference sequence). Trimming removed 4 bases from V and 0 bases from J, with 13 bases in between. The CDR3 region has the DNA TGTGCCAGTAGTACTCCCCCCGGGGATAGCAATCAGCCCCAGCATTTT. Translating it yields CASSTPPGDSNQPQHF.

J is TRBJ1-2 and V is TRBV6-6; a weak D match, TRBD1 (5 bases). Germline V gene sequence: CDR1 MNHNY, CDR2 SVGAGI (reference sequence). The CDR3 has 14 residues. V dropped 5 bases and J dropped 4 bases, with 14 bases sitting between them. Here the CDR3 DNA reads TGTGCCAGCAGTCACGCCCAGGGTTCCTATGGCTACACCTTC. It translates to CASSHAQGSYGYTF.

The J gene is TRBJ1-5, the V gene TRBV12-3 or TRBV12-4; D not resolved. The length of the CDR3 is 13 residues. Trimming removed 3 bases from V and 5 bases from J, with 8 bases in between. The CDR3 DNA is TGTGCCAGCAGTTTGGCGGTGGATCAGCCCCAGCATTTT. It encodes CASSLAVDQPQHF.

This sequence joins TRBV6-1 and TRBJ2-7, with 8 bases identical to TRBD2. The CDR3 length is 13 residues. Trimming cost V 3 bases and J 3 bases; bases outside gene matches: 1. CDR1 MNHNS and CDR2 SASEGT come from the germline V gene. Here the CDR3 reads CASSEGTSYEQYF. DNA for the CDR3: TGTGCCAGCAGTGAGGGGACTAGCTACGAGCAGTACTTC.

The chain has TRBV19 and TRBJ2-1; the D gene is possibly TRBD1 (6 bases). Germline CDR1 reads LNHDA; CDR2 reads SQIVND (reference sequence). With 4 bases removed from V and 0 bases from J, the gap between germline ends came to 10 bases. This CDR3 contains 15 residues. The CDR3 region is CASSSTGSSYNEQFF. For the CDR3, the DNA is TGTGCCAGTAGTAGCACAGGGAGCTCCTACAATGAGCAGTTCTTC.

This clone has a handful of counts. V gene TRBV10-3 combines with J gene TRBJ1-5, with 8 positions matching TRBD1. V trimming: 3 bases; J trimming: 2 bases; junction bases outside the gene matches: 6. Germline V gene sequence: CDR1 ENHRY, CDR2 SYGVKD. The length of the CDR3 is 16 residues. In DNA form, the CDR3 reads TGTGCCATCAGTGACAGGGGGCGCTTAGGCAATCAGCCCCAGCATTTT. Its translation is CAISDRGRLGNQPQHF.